The 28 T cell receptor beta chains reported below all come from one sample, sequenced in a study of shared T cell receptors in the human thymus. Method: immunoSEQ multiplex PCR; TCRdb's copy keeps in-frame clones and lacks some. The sample contains hundreds of thousands of clones, just under 95% of which appear only once. Sequenced: thymocytes. The receptors come from a human donor.

V usage is TRBV6-1 and J usage is TRBJ1-1, with 9 bases fitting TRBD1. CDR1 is MNHNS, CDR2 SASEGT, per germline. The CDR3 runs 16 residues. With V trimmed by 1 base and J by 0 bases, 3 bases remained unmatched. The CDR3 DNA reads TGTGCCAGCAGTGAAGACAGGGGGCGCTTGAACACTGAAGCTTTCTTT. Its protein is CASSEDRGRLNTEAFF.

V is TRBV5-1 and J is TRBJ1-1; a weak D match, TRBD1 (5 bases). Germline lookup yields CDR1 SGHRS and CDR2 YFSETQ. The CDR3 contains 12 residues. Trimming removed 1 base at V and 6 bases at J, with 7 bases between. CDR3 coding DNA: TGCGCCAGCAGCTTGACAGGATCTGAAGCTTTCTTT. It translates to CASSLTGSEAFF.

The J gene is TRBJ2-7, the V gene TRBV11-2; D call uncertain. The CDR3 has 13 amino acids. Trimming left V 1 base short and J 2 bases short, with 6 bases between. CDR1 is SGHAT, CDR2 FQNNGV, per germline. The CDR3 DNA sequence: TGTGCCAGCAGCTTAGCAGCAACCTACGAGCAGTACTTC. It is translated as CASSLAATYEQYF.

This chain joins TRBV29-1 and TRBJ1-2; D unresolved. V lost 1 base and J lost 8, with 11 bases in between. Looked up from germline, CDR1 is SQVTM and CDR2 is ANQGSEA. This CDR3 comprises 12 residues. CDR3 amino acids: CSVEAAPGGYTF. CDR3 DNA sequence: TGCAGCGTTGAAGCCGCACCTGGAGGCTACACCTTC. Full variable domain (remainder filled in from reference TRBV29-1 and TRBJ1-2): SAVISQKPSRDICQRGTSLTIQCQVDSQVTMMFWYRQQPGQSLTLIATANQGSEATYESGFVIDKFPISRPNLTFSTLTVSNMSPEDSSIYLCSVEAAPGGYTFGSGTRLTVV.

The V and J genes are TRBV28 and TRBJ1-2, with TRBD1 as a possible D gene (6 bases). Germline V lookup: CDR1 MDHEN, CDR2 SYDVKM. This CDR3 comprises 14 residues. V was pared by 8 bases and J by 1 base, with 14 bases between. This CDR3 reads CASALGTHNYGYTF. CDR3 sequence (DNA): TGTGCCAGCGCCCTAGGGACACATAACTATGGCTACACCTTC.

In its sample, this clone was seen once. The chain links TRBV5-6 to TRBJ2-7; 7 bases are shared with TRBD2. CDR1 SGHDT and CDR2 YYEEEE come from the germline V gene. The CDR3 is 15 residues long. V shed 4 bases and J 7 bases; nucleotides not matched to a gene: 14. The CDR3 DNA reads as TGTGCCAGCAGCATGGATAGCGGGTTCGCCTTTGAGCAGTACTTC. It specifies CASSMDSGFAFEQYF.

V is TRBV4-2 and J is TRBJ2-5; D might be TRBD2 (7 bases). CDR1 is LGHNA, CDR2 YNFKEQ, per germline. V was shortened by 1 base and J by 3 bases, with 21 bases between the two germline ends. The CDR3 runs to 18 residues. CDR3 DNA sequence: TGTGCCAGCAGCCAAGTCCGGGGGGCCCCCCATCGTGAAGAGACCCAGTACTTC. Translated, it gives CASSQVRGAPHREETQYF.

This clone has just one count. The chain joins TRBV5-1 to TRBJ2-3; D is possibly TRBD2 (6 bases). V shed 4 bases and J shed 6 bases, with 12 bases lying between them. CDR3 size: 13 residues. Germline CDR1 SGHRS, CDR2 YFSETQ. CDR3 sequence: CASSLIGGDTQYF. The CDR3 nucleotides are TGCGCCAGCAGCCTTATCGGGGGTGATACGCAGTATTTT.

The CDR3 here is CASSRGRRSGEWNEQFF. In nucleotides, the CDR3 is TGCGCCAGCAGCCGAGGAAGGAGGTCGGGAGAGTGGAATGAGCAGTTCTTC. The chain uses TRBV4-3 and TRBJ2-1; TRBD2 might be the D (6 bases). The CDR3 is 17 amino acids. V lost 4 bases, J lost 7 bases, and 23 bases lay in between. Germline loops: CDR1 LGHNA, CDR2 YSLEER.

V gene TRBV9 combines with J gene TRBJ2-3, with 7 bases identical to TRBD1. V lost 4 bases to trimming and J lost 2 bases; unmatched junction nucleotides: 7. Germline V lookup: CDR1 SGDLS, CDR2 YYNGEE. The CDR3 runs to 15 residues. CDR3 amino acids: CASSLRQGTTDTQYF. DNA for the CDR3: TGTGCCAGCAGCCTTAGACAGGGTACCACAGATACGCAGTATTTT.

The chain carries TRBV19 and TRBJ2-3; 8 bases agree with TRBD2. Germline loops: CDR1 LNHDA, CDR2 SQIVND (reference sequence). J gave up 2 bases and V 7 bases, and 11 bases lay outside the gene matches. The CDR3 sequence is 16 residues long. Written as DNA, the CDR3 is TGTGCCAGTAATGGGGGAATAGCGGGAACCACAGATACGCAGTATTTT. Its protein is CASNGGIAGTTDTQYF.

The rearrangement uses TRBV27 and TRBJ1-1; 7 bases match TRBD1. CDR1 is MNHEY and CDR2 is SMNVEV in the germline V gene (reference sequence). This CDR3 has 15 residues. V lost 6 bases and J lost 2; bases outside the gene matches: 9. CDR3 sequence reads: CASSSPGGGNTEAFF. The CDR3 DNA reads as TGTGCCAGCAGCTCCCCGGGAGGGGGCAACACTGAAGCTTTCTTT.

This chain connects TRBV6-1 to TRBJ2-3, with a weak D call TRBD1 (5 bases). V was pared by 6 bases and J by 6 bases, with 7 bases between. CDR3 length: 11 residues. CDR1 MNHNS and CDR2 SASEGT come from the germline V gene. In DNA, the CDR3 is TGTGCCAGCAGCAGGGTGGATACGCAGTATTTT. Translating gives CASSRVDTQYF.

The chain employs TRBV25-1 and TRBJ2-5; 10 bases map to TRBD2. This CDR3 comprises 15 residues. Per the germline V gene, CDR1 is MGHDK and CDR2 is SYGVNS. V lost 5 bases to trimming and J lost 2 bases; unmatched junction nucleotides: 5. The CDR3 sequence is CASSRLAGPQETQYF. The CDR3 DNA sequence: TGTGCCAGCAGTCGACTAGCGGGCCCACAAGAGACCCAGTACTTC.

The chain carries TRBV28 and TRBJ2-7; D is perhaps TRBD2 (6 bases). In germline, CDR1 is MDHEN, CDR2 SYDVKM. The CDR3 runs 14 residues. V lost 4 bases and J lost 3, with 13 bases in between. The CDR3 sequence: CASSSRDWLYEQYF. Here the CDR3 DNA reads TGTGCCAGCAGTTCCCGGGACTGGCTCTACGAGCAGTACTTC.

The chain employs TRBV28 and TRBJ2-7, with 7 bases aligning to TRBD1. From germline, CDR1 is MDHEN and CDR2 SYDVKM. Germline trimming cut 6 bases from V and 0 bases from J; bases unmatched to any gene: 8. This CDR3 comprises 15 residues. CDR3 in amino acids: CASSRPGTASYEQYF. The CDR3 DNA is TGTGCCAGCAGCCGCCCCGGGACAGCCTCCTACGAGCAGTACTTC.

The V gene is TRBV11-2, the J gene TRBJ1-4; D call uncertain. Germline V gives CDR1 SGHAT, CDR2 FQNNGV. Trimming left V 0 bases short and J 5 bases short, with 19 bases between. This CDR3 spans 18 amino acids. CDR3 in amino acids: CASSLDPRRRPVNEKLFF. The CDR3 DNA sequence: TGTGCCAGCAGCTTAGACCCCCGACGGAGGCCCGTAAATGAAAAACTGTTTTTT.

This clone occurred a few times. The V call is TRBV27, the J call TRBJ1-1; 7 positions agree with TRBD1. Germline loops: CDR1 MNHEY, CDR2 SMNVEV (reference sequence). The CDR3 is 14 amino acids. J lost 5 bases, V lost 0 bases, and 3 bases had no gene match. The DNA for the CDR3 is TGTGCCAGCAGTTTATCTCAGGGGGGAACTGAAGCTTTCTTT. This encodes CASSLSQGGTEAFF.

The chain recombines TRBV7-2 with TRBJ2-1; 8 nucleotides align to TRBD2. The CDR3 is 14 amino acids. Trimming cost V 4 bases and J 14 bases; bases outside gene matches: 13. CDR1 SGHTA and CDR2 FQGNSA come from the germline V gene. CDR3 amino acids: CASSYRGSGAVKFF. DNA for the CDR3: TGTGCCAGCAGCTATAGGGGTAGCGGGGCGGTTAAGTTCTTC. The variable domain in full, with the rest retrieved from reference TRBV7-2 and TRBJ2-1, is GAGVSQSPSNKVTEKGKDVELRCDPISGHTALYWYRQSLGQGLEFLIYFQGNSAPDKSGLPSDRFSAERTGGSVSTLTIQRTQQEDSAVYLCASSYRGSGAVKFFGPGTRLTVL.

The CDR3 DNA is TGTGCCAGCTCACCGGTCTCATCCTACGAGCAGTACTTC. Protein product: CASSPVSSYEQYF. This chain uses TRBV18 with TRBJ2-7; D uncertain. This CDR3 is 13 amino acids long. Germline V gene data show CDR1 as KGHSH and CDR2 as LQKENI. V lost 3 bases, J lost 1 base, and 7 bases lay in between. Combining the CDR3 with reference TRBV18 and TRBJ2-7 gives the whole variable domain NAGVMQNPRHLVRRRGQEARLRCSPMKGHSHVYWYRQLPEEGLKFMVYLQKENIIDESGMPKERFSAEFPKEGPSILRIQQVVRGDSAAYFCASSPVSSYEQYFGPGTRLTVT.

This clone is a singleton in its sample. The CDR3, as DNA: TGTGCCAGCAGCCCCGGACTAGCGGGAGGGTTTCCCCTCGAGCAGTACTTC. Translating gives CASSPGLAGGFPLEQYF. This chain uses TRBV7-9 with TRBJ2-7; TRBD2 agrees at 15 bases. The CDR3 spans 17 residues. V dropped 5 bases and J dropped 6; count of bases not matched to a gene: 11. Germline V gene data show CDR1 as SEHNR and CDR2 as FQNEAQ (reference sequence).

The DNA of the CDR3 is TGTGCCAGCAGCCAAGAGGAGACTAGCGGAGTCAATGAGCAGTTCTTC. It translates to CASSQEETSGVNEQFF. This sequence joins TRBV4-2 and TRBJ2-1; 9 bases fit TRBD2. CDR1 is LGHNA and CDR2 is YNFKEQ in the germline V gene. This CDR3 has 16 residues. J gave up 6 bases and V 0 bases, and 6 bases lay outside the gene matches.

The chain combines TRBV6-6 with TRBJ2-7; D is possibly TRBD2 (6 bases). Germline loops: CDR1 MNHNY, CDR2 SVGAGI (reference sequence). With 6 bases removed from V and 3 bases from J, the gap between germline ends came to 12 bases. There are 13 residues in the CDR3. The CDR3 bases are TGTGCCAGCAGCCCCGGGGGATTCTACGAGCAGTACTTC. Protein product: CASSPGGFYEQYF.

This chain links TRBV9 with TRBJ2-7; no definite D call. The CDR3 spans 11 residues. Trimming stripped 3 bases from V and 7 bases from J, with 8 bases between. CDR1 SGDLS and CDR2 YYNGEE come from the germline V gene. CDR3 coding DNA: TGTGCCAGCAGCGATGGATTTGAGCAGTACTTC. It codes for CASSDGFEQYF.

The rearrangement joins TRBV30 to TRBJ1-2; no clear D. Trimming stripped 0 bases from V and 0 bases from J, with 17 bases between. From germline, CDR1 is GTSNPN and CDR2 SVGIG (reference sequence). This CDR3 contains 17 residues. The chain's CDR3 is CAWSVISRHGANYGYTF. Written as DNA, the CDR3 is TGTGCCTGGAGTGTCATATCCCGACACGGAGCTAACTATGGCTACACCTTC.

V usage is TRBV6-1 and J usage is TRBJ2-2; 8 positions agree with TRBD1. Germline V CDR1 and CDR2: MNHNS, SASEGT. The CDR3 sequence is 15 residues long. V lost 7 bases to trimming and J lost 3 bases; unmatched junction nucleotides: 7. CDR3 loop: CASICWTGHTGELFF. Written as DNA, the CDR3 is TGTGCCAGCATCTGCTGGACAGGGCACACCGGGGAGCTGTTTTTT.

This chain connects TRBV18 to TRBJ2-7; D unresolved. Germline V gene lookup returns CDR1 KGHSH and CDR2 LQKENI. V was cut by 0 bases and J by 1 base, with 10 bases left in between. This CDR3 region has 15 residues. This CDR3 is CASSPPKARSYEQYF. Here the CDR3 DNA reads TGTGCCAGCTCACCACCGAAGGCGAGGTCCTACGAGCAGTACTTC.

V usage is TRBV7-3 and J usage is TRBJ2-7, with 7 nucleotides matching TRBD2. The ends lost 5 bases at V and 3 bases at J; junction bases unmatched: 10. Germline values: CDR1 SGHTA, CDR2 FQGTGA. The CDR3 is 15 residues long. The CDR3 bases are TGTGCCAGCAGCCCTCGGCGGGAGCCCCTCTACGAGCAGTACTTC. It specifies CASSPRREPLYEQYF.